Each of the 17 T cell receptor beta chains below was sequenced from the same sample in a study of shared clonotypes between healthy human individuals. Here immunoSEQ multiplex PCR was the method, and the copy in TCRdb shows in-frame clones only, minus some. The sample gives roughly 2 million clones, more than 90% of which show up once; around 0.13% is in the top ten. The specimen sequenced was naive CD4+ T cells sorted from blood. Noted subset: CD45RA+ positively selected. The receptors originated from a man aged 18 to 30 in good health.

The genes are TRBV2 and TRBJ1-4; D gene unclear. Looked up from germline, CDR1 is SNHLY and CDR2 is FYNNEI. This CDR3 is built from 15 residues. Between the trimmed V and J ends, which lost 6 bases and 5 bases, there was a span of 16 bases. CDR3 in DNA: TGTGCCAGCAGGGCCGGGCAGCAACCCAATGAAAAACTGTTTTTT. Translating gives CASRAGQQPNEKLFF.

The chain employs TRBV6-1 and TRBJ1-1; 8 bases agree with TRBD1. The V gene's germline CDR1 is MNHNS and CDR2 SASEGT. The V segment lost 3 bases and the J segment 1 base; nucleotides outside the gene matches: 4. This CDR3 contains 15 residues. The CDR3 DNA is TGTGCCAGCAGTGAGACAGGGGCGGCGAACACTGAAGCTTTCTTT. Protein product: CASSETGAANTEAFF.

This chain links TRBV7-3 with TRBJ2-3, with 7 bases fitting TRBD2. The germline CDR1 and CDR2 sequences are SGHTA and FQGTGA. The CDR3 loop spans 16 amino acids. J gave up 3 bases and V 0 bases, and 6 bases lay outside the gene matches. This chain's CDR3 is CASSLTKASGTDTQYF. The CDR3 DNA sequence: TGTGCCAGCAGCTTAACAAAGGCTAGCGGTACAGATACGCAGTATTTT.

CDR3 loop: CAWSPDSSNNQPQHF. The DNA of the CDR3 is TGTGCCTGGAGTCCTGACAGCTCCAACAATCAGCCCCAGCATTTT. This chain connects TRBV30 to TRBJ1-5, with TRBD1 as a possible D gene (5 bases). Looked up from germline, CDR1 is GTSNPN and CDR2 is SVGIG (reference sequence). V was pared by 2 bases and J by 3 bases, with 14 bases between. The CDR3 extends over 15 amino acids.

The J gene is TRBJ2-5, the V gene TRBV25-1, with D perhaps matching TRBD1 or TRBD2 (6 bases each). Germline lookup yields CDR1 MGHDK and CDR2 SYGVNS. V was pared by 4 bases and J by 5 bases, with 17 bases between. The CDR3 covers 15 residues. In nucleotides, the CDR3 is TGTGCCAGCAGTGCTTCCCCGGGGGCCAGTGAGACCCAGTACTTC. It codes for CASSASPGASETQYF.

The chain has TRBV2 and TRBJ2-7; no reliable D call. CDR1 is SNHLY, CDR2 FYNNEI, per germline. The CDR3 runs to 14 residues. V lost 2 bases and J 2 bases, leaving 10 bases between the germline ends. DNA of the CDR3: TGTGCCAGCAGTGAAAGACGGCCACCCTACGAGCAGTACTTC. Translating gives CASSERRPPYEQYF.

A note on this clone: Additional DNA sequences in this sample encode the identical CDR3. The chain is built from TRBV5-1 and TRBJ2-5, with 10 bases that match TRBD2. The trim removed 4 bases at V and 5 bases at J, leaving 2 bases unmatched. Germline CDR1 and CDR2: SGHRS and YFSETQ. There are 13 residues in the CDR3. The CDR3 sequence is CASSAGLAETQYF. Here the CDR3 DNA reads TGCGCCAGCAGCGCGGGACTAGCGGAGACCCAGTACTTC. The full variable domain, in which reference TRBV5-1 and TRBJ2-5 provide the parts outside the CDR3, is KAGVTQTPRYLIKTRGQQVTLSCSPISGHRSVSWYQQTPGQGLQFLFEYFSETQRNKGNFPGRFSGRQFSNSRSEMNVSTLELGDSALYLCASSAGLAETQYFGPGTRLLVL.

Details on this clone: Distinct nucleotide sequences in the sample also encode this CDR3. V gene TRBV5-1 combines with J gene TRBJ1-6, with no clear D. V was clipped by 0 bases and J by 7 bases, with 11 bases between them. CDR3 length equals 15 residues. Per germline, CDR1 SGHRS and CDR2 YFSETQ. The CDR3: CASSLDRVGNSPLHF. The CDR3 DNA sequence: TGCGCCAGCAGCTTGGACCGGGTGGGAAATTCACCCCTCCACTTT. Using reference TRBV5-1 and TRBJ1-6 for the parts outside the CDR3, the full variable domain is KAGVTQTPRYLIKTRGQQVTLSCSPISGHRSVSWYQQTPGQGLQFLFEYFSETQRNKGNFPGRFSGRQFSNSRSEMNVSTLELGDSALYLCASSLDRVGNSPLHFGNGTRLTVT.

The CDR3 DNA follows: TGTGCCAGCAGTTTAAACAGGGCTTATGGCTACACCTTC. It encodes CASSLNRAYGYTF. J is TRBJ1-2 and V is TRBV28, with D perhaps TRBD1 (6 bases). The CDR3 contains 13 residues. CDR1 is MDHEN, CDR2 SYDVKM, per germline. The V gene lost 2 bases and the J gene lost 5 bases, with 9 bases spanning the gap.

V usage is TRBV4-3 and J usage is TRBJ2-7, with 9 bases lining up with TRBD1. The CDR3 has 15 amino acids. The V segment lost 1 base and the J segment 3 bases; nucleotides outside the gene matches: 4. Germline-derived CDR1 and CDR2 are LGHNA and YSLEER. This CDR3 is CASSQGGQGHYEQYF. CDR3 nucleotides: TGCGCCAGCAGCCAAGGGGGACAGGGACACTACGAGCAGTACTTC.

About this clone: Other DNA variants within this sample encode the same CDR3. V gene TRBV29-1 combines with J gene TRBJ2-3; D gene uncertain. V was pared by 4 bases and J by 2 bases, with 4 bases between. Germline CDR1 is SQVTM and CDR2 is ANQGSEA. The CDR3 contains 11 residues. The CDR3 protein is CSVVLTDTQYF. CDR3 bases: TGCAGCGTTGTTCTCACAGATACGCAGTATTTT.

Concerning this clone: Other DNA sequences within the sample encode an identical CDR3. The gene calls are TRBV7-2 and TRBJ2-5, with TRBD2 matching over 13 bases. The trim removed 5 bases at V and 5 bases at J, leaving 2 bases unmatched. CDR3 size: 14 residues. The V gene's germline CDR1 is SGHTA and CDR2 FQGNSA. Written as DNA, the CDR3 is TGTGCCAGCAGCCCGGGACTAGCGGGGGAGACCCAGTACTTC. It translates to CASSPGLAGETQYF.

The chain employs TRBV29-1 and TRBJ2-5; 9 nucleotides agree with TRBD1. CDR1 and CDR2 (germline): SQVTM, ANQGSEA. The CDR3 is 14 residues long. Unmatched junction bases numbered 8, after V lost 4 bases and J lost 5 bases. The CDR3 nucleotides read TGCAGCGTTGCTCCCGGGACAGGGAGGGAGACCCAGTACTTC. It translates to CSVAPGTGRETQYF.

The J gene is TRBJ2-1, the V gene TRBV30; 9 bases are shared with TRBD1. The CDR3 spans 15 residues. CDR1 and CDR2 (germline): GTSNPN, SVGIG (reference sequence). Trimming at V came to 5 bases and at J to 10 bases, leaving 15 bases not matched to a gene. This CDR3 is CAWHALGQGFFEQFF. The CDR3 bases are TGTGCCTGGCATGCACTGGGACAGGGCTTTTTCGAGCAGTTCTTC.

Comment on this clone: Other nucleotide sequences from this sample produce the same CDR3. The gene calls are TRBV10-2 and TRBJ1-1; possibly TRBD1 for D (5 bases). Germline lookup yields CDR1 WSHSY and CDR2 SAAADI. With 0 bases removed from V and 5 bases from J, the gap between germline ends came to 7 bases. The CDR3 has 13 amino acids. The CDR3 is CASSESGGTEAFF. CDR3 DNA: TGCGCCAGCAGTGAGTCCGGGGGGACTGAAGCTTTCTTT.

The CDR3: CAISEVSGAETQYF. The CDR3 DNA sequence: TGTGCCATCAGTGAGGTTAGCGGCGCCGAGACCCAGTACTTC. The chain links TRBV10-3 to TRBJ2-5, with a tentative D call TRBD2 (6 bases). V shed 2 bases and J shed 5 bases, with 12 bases lying between them. Germline V gives CDR1 ENHRY, CDR2 SYGVKD. The CDR3 contains 14 residues.

The CDR3 is CASRPPGNNYGYTF. The CDR3 nucleotides are TGTGCCAGCAGGCCTCCAGGGAACAACTATGGCTACACCTTC. This chain uses TRBV5-6 with TRBJ1-2; weak D call: TRBD1 (5 bases). Trimming pared 5 bases from V and 2 bases from J, leaving 13 bases between. Germline V lookup: CDR1 SGHDT, CDR2 YYEEEE. The CDR3 covers 14 residues.